The 32 T cell receptor beta chains presented below share a single source sample, sequenced in a study of neurological immune-mediated disorders. The time point denotes: longitudinal time-point 2. In TCRdb, the 5' RACE reads were re-called with MiXCR into one record per CDR3 protein. The repertoire consists of some 50,000 distinct CDR3 sequences, with about an eighth occurring once and the leading ten covering 3.5% to 5%. The sequencing input was PBMCs. The receptor source for this set is a male donor with HTLV-1-associated myelopathy (HAM/TSP).

This clonotype was recorded once. A much larger clonotype is one base distant, so this may be a read error. The chain couples TRBV20-1 to TRBJ2-3; perhaps D is TRBD1 or TRBD2 (5 bases each). CDR3 length: 15 residues. Germline CDR1 and CDR2: DFQATT and SNEGSKA (reference sequence). Between the trimmed V and J ends, which lost 4 bases and 4 bases, there was a span of 18 bases. For the CDR3, the DNA is TGCAGTGCTAACCCCGACAGTCGGGATTCAGATACGCAGTATTTT. Its translation: CSANPDSRDSDTQYF.

This clonotype was recorded at least ten times. The chain couples TRBV7-6 to TRBJ1-5; no firm D call. The V and J ends lost 0 bases and 7 bases respectively, with 7 bases between them. Germline-derived CDR1 and CDR2 are SGHVS and FNYEAQ. The CDR3 spans 13 residues. DNA of the CDR3: TGTGCCAGCAGCTTAGCAGAGAACCAGCCCCAGCATTTT. It codes for CASSLAENQPQHF. The full variable domain, with the rest looked up from reference TRBV7-6 and TRBJ1-5, is GAGVSQSPRYKVTKRGQDVALRCDPISGHVSLYWYRQALGQGPEFLTYFNYEAQQDKSGLPNDRFSAERPEGSISTLTIQRTEQRDSAMYRCASSLAENQPQHFGDGTRLSIL.

This clonotype was seen many times. This may be a read error, as it is one base from a much larger clone. The CDR3 nucleotides are TGCAGTGCTAGAAGGCTTAGGAACTTTGACGAGCAGTACTTC. Amino acid sequence: CSARRLRNFDEQYF. This chain links TRBV20-1 with TRBJ2-7; D is undetermined. V dropped 2 bases and J dropped 5 bases, with 16 bases sitting between them. Germline V gene data show CDR1 as DFQATT and CDR2 as SNEGSKA (reference sequence). The CDR3 sequence is 14 residues long.

This clonotype was seen many times. The chain links TRBV20-1 to TRBJ2-7; no firm D call. Trimming took 3 bases from V and 5 from J, leaving 14 bases between them. The CDR3 runs to 13 residues. CDR1 is DFQATT and CDR2 is SNEGSKA in the germline V gene (reference sequence). The CDR3 DNA sequence: TGCAGTGCTAGGAATAACCCGGAAGACGAGCAGTACTTC. It codes for CSARNNPEDEQYF.

As regards this clonotype: The CDR3 does not close with the conserved phenylalanine or tryptophan, likely indicating a read error. The chain links TRBV10-2 to TRBJ1-4; D perhaps matches TRBD1 (6 bases). CDR1 WSHSY and CDR2 SAAADI come from the germline V gene. The length of the CDR3 is 12 residues. V gave up 6 bases and J gave up 5 bases, with 7 bases separating them. CDR3 loop: CASRQGNEKLFL. The CDR3 bases are TGCGCCAGCAGACAGGGAAATGAAAAACTGTTTCTT.

Ten or more counts support this clonotype. The gene calls are TRBV20-1 and TRBJ2-7; 12 bases are shared with TRBD1. The ends lost 6 bases at V and 9 bases at J; junction bases unmatched: 9. The CDR3 runs to 13 residues. The germline V gene has CDR1 DFQATT and CDR2 SNEGSKA (reference sequence). The CDR3 DNA follows: TGCAGTGCGAGCGGGACAGGGGGCGTGTGGCAGTACTTC. The encoded protein is CSASGTGGVWQYF.

This clonotype was seen many times. The V call is TRBV29-1, the J call TRBJ2-5; D is possibly TRBD1 (6 bases). Germline values: CDR1 SQVTM, CDR2 ANQGSEA. This CDR3 contains 13 residues. V shed 4 bases and J shed 0 bases, with 9 bases lying between them. The CDR3 DNA sequence: TGCAGCGTTGCTGACAGGTACCAAGAGACCCAGTACTTC. Translated, it gives CSVADRYQETQYF.

This clonotype was found many times. The CDR3 DNA reads as TGTGCCAGCAGCTTCGGGACAGGGAACAATCAGCCCCAGCATTTT. This gives the protein CASSFGTGNNQPQHF. V usage is TRBV3-1 and J usage is TRBJ1-5, with TRBD1 identical over 9 bases. V dropped 5 bases and J dropped 3; count of bases not matched to a gene: 5. The CDR3 has 15 amino acids. The germline gives CDR1 LGHDT, CDR2 YNNKEL (reference sequence).

This clonotype was counted at least ten times. The V and J genes are TRBV29-1 and TRBJ1-3; D unresolved. This CDR3 has 14 residues. The germline V and J ends were trimmed by 7 bases and 3 bases, with 16 bases remaining between them. Per germline, CDR1 SQVTM and CDR2 ANQGSEA. The CDR3 region is CSAQVGFDGNTIYF. The CDR3 bases are TGCAGCGCCCAGGTGGGATTCGATGGAAACACCATATATTTT. Looking up the rest from reference TRBV29-1 and TRBJ1-3 gives the full variable domain: SAVISQKPSRDICQRGTSLTIQCQVDSQVTMMFWYRQQPGQSLTLIATANQGSEATYESGFVIDKFPISRPNLTFSTLTVSNMSPEDSSIYLCSAQVGFDGNTIYFGEGSWLTVV.

The sample holds many counts of this clonotype. The rearrangement links TRBV24-1 to TRBJ2-1; D perhaps matches TRBD2 (5 bases). This CDR3 has 12 residues. Trimming pared 6 bases from V and 8 bases from J, leaving 10 bases between. From germline, CDR1 is KGHDR and CDR2 SFDVKD. The CDR3 reads CATSTASYEQFF. As DNA, the CDR3 is TGTGCCACCAGTACGGCTAGCTATGAGCAGTTCTTC.

This clonotype was counted at least ten times. The J gene is TRBJ2-1, the V gene TRBV20-1, with TRBD2 matching 7 bases. The germline CDR1 and CDR2 sequences are DFQATT and SNEGSKA (reference sequence). The CDR3 has 18 amino acids. With V trimmed by 1 base and J by 0 bases, 12 bases remained unmatched. CDR3 sequence reads: CSARGTLIGGISYNEQFF. The CDR3 bases are TGCAGTGCTAGAGGAACGCTAATCGGGGGGATCTCCTACAATGAGCAGTTCTTC.

Ten or more counts support this clonotype. This chain connects TRBV7-2 to TRBJ2-1; 10 bases fit TRBD2. V shed 7 bases and J 4 bases; nucleotides not matched to a gene: 4. CDR3 length: 14 amino acids. Germline V lookup: CDR1 SGHTA, CDR2 FQGNSA. Here the CDR3 reads CASTSSGGYNEQFF. Written as DNA, the CDR3 is TGTGCCAGCACAAGTAGCGGGGGGTACAATGAGCAGTTCTTC.

The chain employs TRBV20-1 and TRBJ1-2; 7 positions match TRBD1. The CDR3 runs to 17 residues. Germline CDR1 reads DFQATT; CDR2 reads SNEGSKA (reference sequence). V gave up 4 bases and J gave up 4 bases; unmatched junction bases: 18. CDR3 sequence (DNA): TGCAGTGCTACTCCGTGGGGACAGAGAACGAACTCCTATGGCTACACCTTC. This translates into CSATPWGQRTNSYGYTF.

The sample holds many counts of this clonotype. The V and J genes are TRBV5-1 and TRBJ1-2; 7 bases are shared with TRBD1. CDR1 is SGHRS, CDR2 YFSETQ, per germline. Germline trimming cut 0 bases from V and 7 bases from J; bases unmatched to any gene: 12. The CDR3 loop spans 16 amino acids. CDR3 in DNA: TGCGCCAGCAGCTTGGACAGGGGCCGAGGGGAGGGTGGCTACACCTTC. Translated, it gives CASSLDRGRGEGGYTF.

This clonotype was counted at least ten times. The chain's CDR3 is CASSLSPGGNQPQHF. DNA for the CDR3: TGCGCCAGCAGCTTGTCCCCCGGGGGCAATCAGCCCCAGCATTTT. The chain recombines TRBV5-1 with TRBJ1-5, with no clear D. The V gene lost 1 base and the J gene lost 2 bases, with 10 bases spanning the gap. The CDR3 length is 15 residues. Per the germline V gene, CDR1 is SGHRS and CDR2 is YFSETQ.

This clonotype was counted ten times or more. The chain has TRBV2 and TRBJ2-1; 9 nucleotides match TRBD1. The length of the CDR3 is 16 residues. V lost 5 bases, J lost 8 bases, and 13 bases stayed unmatched. Germline CDR1 SNHLY, CDR2 FYNNEI. The CDR3 DNA reads as TGTGCCAGCAGTCCCGGAGTGGACAGGGGAGGCGATGAGCAGTTCTTC. This encodes CASSPGVDRGGDEQFF.

This clonotype was picked up many times. This sequence joins TRBV5-1 and TRBJ1-2; weak D call: TRBD1 (5 bases). This CDR3 has 14 amino acids. V lost 7 bases to trimming and J lost 5 bases, with 18 bases between them. CDR1 and CDR2 (germline): SGHRS, YFSETQ. The CDR3 nucleotides read TGCGCCAGCTCCCCGACAGAGAACTCTTATGGCTACACCTTC. Translated, it gives CASSPTENSYGYTF.

V is TRBV4-2 and J is TRBJ2-7; D uncertain. This CDR3 region has 15 residues. Trimming pared 2 bases from V and 2 bases from J, leaving 13 bases between. CDR1 and CDR2 from the germline V gene are LGHNA and YNFKEQ. The CDR3 DNA reads TGTGCCAGCAGCCAATCGGTGACGCCTACCTACGAGCAGTACTTC. It encodes CASSQSVTPTYEQYF.

At least ten counts were recorded for this clonotype. The chain is built from TRBV29-1 and TRBJ2-7; D is possibly TRBD2 (5 bases). CDR3 length equals 11 residues. Germline CDR1 SQVTM, CDR2 ANQGSEA. Trimming removed 4 bases at V and 2 bases at J, with 6 bases between. CDR3 sequence: CSVAEAYEQYF. CDR3 DNA sequence: TGCAGCGTTGCGGAGGCCTACGAGCAGTACTTC.

This clonotype has at least ten counts. The chain joins TRBV5-1 to TRBJ2-5; 11 nucleotides line up with TRBD2. V lost 4 bases, J lost 1 base, and 9 bases stayed unmatched. This CDR3 is built from 17 residues. The germline V gene has CDR1 SGHRS and CDR2 YFSETQ. CDR3 in DNA: TGCGCCAGCAGCGCCCTCCTAGCGGGGGGACTCCAAGAGACCCAGTACTTC. This encodes CASSALLAGGLQETQYF.

Ten or more counts support this clonotype. V usage is TRBV5-1 and J usage is TRBJ2-2; D is possibly TRBD2 (6 bases). Per the germline V gene, CDR1 is SGHRS and CDR2 is YFSETQ. The V gene lost 0 bases and the J gene lost 4 bases, with 7 bases spanning the gap. The CDR3 has 14 residues. CDR3: CASSLDGGTGELFF. CDR3 sequence (DNA): TGCGCCAGCAGCTTGGACGGGGGCACCGGGGAGCTGTTTTTT.

This clonotype has just one count. This sequence joins TRBV7-2 and TRBJ2-7; 10 bases are a match to TRBD1. This CDR3 is 15 amino acids long. Germline values: CDR1 SGHTA, CDR2 FQGNSA. The trim removed 1 base at V and 2 bases at J, leaving 2 bases unmatched. The CDR3 protein is CASSLGQGAPYEQYF. The CDR3 DNA reads as TGTGCCAGCAGCTTAGGACAGGGGGCCCCCTACGAGCAGTACTTC.

There are many counts of this clonotype. The CDR3 DNA reads as TGCGCCAGCAGCCAAGTGGGGGGGGATTTCCCCTTTGAGCAGTTCTTC. Protein product: CASSQVGGDFPFEQFF. The chain carries TRBV4-1 and TRBJ2-1; 7 bases agree with TRBD2. CDR3 length: 16 residues. Germline loops: CDR1 MGHRA, CDR2 YSYEKL. V lost 1 base and J lost 9; bases outside the gene matches: 12.

This clonotype has a count of ten or more. The genes are TRBV5-1 and TRBJ2-5; D gene uncertain. This CDR3 spans 11 amino acids. The germline CDR1 and CDR2 sequences are SGHRS and YFSETQ. V lost 3 bases, J lost 2 bases, and 2 bases lay in between. CDR3 sequence: CASSWQETQYF. As DNA, the CDR3 is TGCGCCAGCAGCTGGCAAGAGACCCAGTACTTC.

This clonotype showed up many times. The CDR3: CASSLTGGSNSPLHF. The CDR3 DNA reads as TGTGCCAGCAGCTTGACAGGGGGCTCGAATTCACCCCTCCACTTT. J is TRBJ1-6 and V is TRBV5-6, with 9 nucleotides matching TRBD1. There are 15 residues in the CDR3. V shed 1 base and J 7 bases; nucleotides not matched to a gene: 3. CDR1 is SGHDT and CDR2 is YYEEEE in the germline V gene.

This chain uses TRBV18 with TRBJ1-2; D is uncertain. CDR1 is KGHSH, CDR2 LQKENI, per germline. With 3 bases removed from V and 4 bases from J, the gap between germline ends came to 15 bases. The CDR3 runs to 15 residues. As DNA, the CDR3 is TGTGCCAGCTCACCCGAACTACAGTACGGCTATGGCTACACCTTC. This sequence encodes CASSPELQYGYGYTF.

Ten or more counts support this clonotype. V gene TRBV20-1 combines with J gene TRBJ1-1; unclear D gene. The CDR3 has 14 residues. CDR1 is DFQATT, CDR2 SNEGSKA, per germline (reference sequence). V lost 5 bases, J lost 8 bases, and 21 bases lay in between. CDR3 bases: TGCAGTGCTCCCAGGCGGGAAAGGCAAGACGAAGCTTTCTTT. Translated, it gives CSAPRRERQDEAFF.

There are many counts of this clonotype. V usage is TRBV5-1 and J usage is TRBJ1-5; D gene uncertain. Germline lookup yields CDR1 SGHRS and CDR2 YFSETQ. This CDR3 is built from 14 residues. V was pared by 0 bases and J by 7 bases, with 11 bases between. In nucleotides, the CDR3 is TGCGCCAGCAGCTTGGGGGTGGGGAGGCAGCCCCAGCATTTT. Amino acid sequence: CASSLGVGRQPQHF.

This clonotype was counted ten times or more. The CDR3 region has the DNA TGCGCCAGCAGCCAAAGCCTAGCGGGGGGTTCTCAAGAGACCCAGTACTTC. It is translated as CASSQSLAGGSQETQYF. The rearrangement uses TRBV4-3 and TRBJ2-5, with 11 bases lining up with TRBD2. Germline V gives CDR1 LGHNA, CDR2 YSLEER. The CDR3 covers 17 residues. Trimming cost V 2 bases and J 2 bases; bases outside gene matches: 7.

In this sample, this clonotype turned up many times. The DNA for the CDR3 is TGCAGTTCCCCCCGTGGCGGGGGTAACAATGAGCAGTTCTTC. This sequence encodes CSSPRGGGNNEQFF. The chain couples TRBV20-1 to TRBJ2-1; 7 nucleotides line up with TRBD2. The CDR3 length is 14 residues. V trimming: 8 bases; J trimming: 5 bases; junction bases outside the gene matches: 12. CDR1 is DFQATT and CDR2 is SNEGSKA in the germline V gene (reference sequence).

Many counts were recorded for this clonotype. This chain connects TRBV18 to TRBJ1-2; D perhaps matches TRBD1 (5 bases). Germline V gene sequence: CDR1 KGHSH, CDR2 LQKENI. V was trimmed by 3 bases and J by 8 bases, leaving 16 bases between them. The CDR3 loop spans 14 amino acids. The CDR3 sequence: CASSPSGRDSGYTF. The CDR3 DNA reads TGTGCCAGCTCACCCTCGGGCAGGGATAGCGGCTACACCTTC. Using reference TRBV18 and TRBJ1-2 for the parts outside the CDR3, the full variable domain is NAGVMQNPRHLVRRRGQEARLRCSPMKGHSHVYWYRQLPEEGLKFMVYLQKENIIDESGMPKERFSAEFPKEGPSILRIQQVVRGDSAAYFCASSPSGRDSGYTFGSGTRLTVV.

This clonotype has only a few counts. This chain links TRBV7-2 with TRBJ2-3; 8 positions match TRBD2. The CDR3 has 15 amino acids. Germline CDR1 and CDR2: SGHTA and FQGNSA. Unmatched junction bases numbered 4, after V lost 5 bases and J lost 0 bases. The CDR3 spells CASSPGGLSTDTQYF. As DNA, the CDR3 is TGTGCCAGCAGCCCGGGGGGGCTTAGCACAGATACGCAGTATTTT.